The present TCR beta chain was sequenced within a study of T cell responses to AZD1222 COVID-19 vaccine. Assay used: immunoSEQ multiplex PCR; TCRdb lists only in-frame clones, some missing. The repertoire has 90,000 to 150,000 clones, around 85% of them found once; the top ten carry 6.2%. The CDR3 totals 15 residues. CDR1 and CDR2 (germline): SGDLS, YYNGEE. With 4 bases removed from V and 7 bases from J, the gap between germline ends came to 20 bases. The starting material was peripheral blood, obtained on day 0 of AZD1222 vaccination. The genes are TRBV9 and TRBJ1-1, with no clear D. The TCR was taken from an adult in good health. The CDR3, as DNA: TGTGCCAGCAGCCGCACTCGAAAAACCGGGGTTGAAGCTTTCTTT. Amino acids: CASSRTRKTGVEAFF. Full variable domain (remainder filled in from reference TRBV9 and TRBJ1-1): DSGVTQTPKHLITATGQRVTLRCSPRSGDLSVYWYQQSLDQGLQFLIQYYNGEERAKGNILERFSAQQFPDLHSELNLSSLELGDSALYFCASSRTRKTGVEAFFGQGTRLTVV.